The clone carrying this T cell receptor (beta chain) appeared a few times. Its antigen remains unidentified. CDR1 and CDR2 (germline): KGHDR, SFDVKD. Between the trimmed V and J ends, which lost 2 bases and 5 bases, there was a span of 17 bases. The CDR3 runs 16 residues. Template material for amplifying TCR beta CDR3 regions consisted of RNA transcripts. With the HTBI primer set, the TCR CDR3 went through a first round of RT-PCR. TCRdb ran MiXCR on the multiplex PCR reads and lists one entry per CDR3 protein. The table records 450,000 to 650,000 distinct CDR3 sequences, approximately 15% of them present only once. This specimen comes from a study of T cells in Graves' hyperthyroidism and ophthalmopathy. With duration under 3 months, ophthalmopathy was active: Clinical Activity Score at least 3, NOSPECS at least 4. The diagnostic basis comprised clinical symptoms, serum thyroxine and TRAb, thyroid ultrasound and orbital computed tomography.

Study-wide findings and caveats: In simple terms, a model built on 13 V-J features told ophthalmopathy apart from stable hyperthyroidism. Progression to ophthalmopathy was predicted a median of roughly 6.5 months early.

The TCR sequence derives from a young woman with Graves' ophthalmopathy. The specimen was blood. The genes are TRBV24-1 and TRBJ2-5; perhaps TRBD1 as D (5 bases). In DNA, the CDR3 is TGTGCCACCAGTGATTCCAGCCTTCGCCCAGGGGAGACCCAGTACTTC. It encodes CATSDSSLRPGETQYF.